This record covers a single T cell receptor beta chain. Its antigen is still unknown. This sample was included in a study of CXCR3-negative and CXCR3-positive naive CD8 T cells. This CDR3 has 15 residues. Germline assignment: CDR1 SGHNT and CDR2 YYREEE (reference sequence). Every subset of CD8+ T cells was sorted in triplicate at 300,000 cells each. Findings of the study overall: Diversity ran similarly high across both naive subsets but far lower in memory CD8+ cells. Cryopreservation partially decreased CXCR3 expression, and most assays used fresh PBMCs.

The authors made the TRB cDNA libraries by 5' RACE using UMI labels. TCRdb reanalyzed the 5' RACE reads, giving one entry per CDR3 protein sequence and no DNA. The clone table shows about 40,000 distinct CDR3 sequences, with the ten largest holding 7.7%. The rearrangement joins TRBV5-4 to TRBJ2-2; the D call from TCRdb, TRBD1, cannot be confirmed without DNA. The sequence came from a human donor in good health. Some clones in this sample may be carry-over from other donors' samples. The sequenced sample was memory CD8+ T cells from blood. The CDR3 sequence is CASSLALGGTGELFF.